Listed here are 8 T cell receptor beta chains from one sample, sequenced in a study of shared clonotypes between healthy human individuals (dated by TCRdb to the early 2020s). The library was prepared using the immunoSEQ multiplex PCR assay. TCRdb took this table from immuneACCESS and kept in-frame rearrangements with V and J called. Such tables lack part of the clones; where checked against another copy, unresolved V genes explain under half of the gap, and the rest is unexplained. The sample table holds 2 million to 2.5 million clones, of which just under 95% were seen once. The top ten clonotypes cover more than 0.35% of the sample. What was sequenced was naive CD4+ T cells from PBMCs. This specimen's cell subset or site label, interpreted: CD45RA+ positively selected. Receptors were obtained from a man younger than 35 in good health. Some clones in this sample may be carry-over from other donors' samples.

This chain uses TRBV6-6 with TRBJ1-1, with no clear D. The germline V gene encodes CDR1 MNHNY and CDR2 SVGAGI (reference sequence). V lost 0 bases to trimming and J lost 2 bases, with 10 bases between them. The CDR3 sequence is 15 residues long. The CDR3 coding sequence is TGTGCCAGCAGTTACTCGAGCGGGATCAACACTGAAGCTTTCTTT. Its protein is CASSYSSGINTEAFF.

The chain joins TRBV7-2 to TRBJ2-2; D possibly matches TRBD1 or TRBD2 (7 bases each). Germline loops: CDR1 SGHTA, CDR2 FQGNSA. V lost 5 bases to trimming and J lost 3 bases, with 25 bases between them. The CDR3 loop spans 19 amino acids. This chain's CDR3 is CASSTPGGGGGPDTGELFF. CDR3 DNA: TGTGCCAGCAGCACCCCCGGAGGGGGAGGGGGCCCTGACACCGGGGAGCTGTTTTTT.

The chain employs TRBV28 and TRBJ2-1; 12 bases are shared with TRBD2. The CDR3 has 19 amino acids. Losses at the gene ends were 5 bases for V and 9 bases for J; bases not matched to a gene: 20. Germline V lookup: CDR1 MDHEN, CDR2 SYDVKM. CDR3 bases: TGTGCCAGCAGTCCCGCTTTATTCTCTAGCGGGAGGGCCAGGTTTGAGCAGTTCTTC. The encoded protein is CASSPALFSSGRARFEQFF.

The rearrangement links TRBV2 to TRBJ2-2; D could derive from TRBD1 or TRBD2 (5 bases each). With 7 bases removed from V and 2 bases from J, the gap between germline ends came to 17 bases. This CDR3 is 16 amino acids long. Germline V gives CDR1 SNHLY, CDR2 FYNNEI. CDR3 sequence: CASITWPGANTGELFF. Written as DNA, the CDR3 is TGTGCCAGCATCACCTGGCCCGGGGCCAACACCGGGGAGCTGTTTTTT.

The J gene is TRBJ1-5, the V gene TRBV6-1; D ambiguous. CDR3 length equals 15 residues. In germline, CDR1 is MNHNS, CDR2 SASEGT. Trimming stripped 8 bases from V and 0 bases from J, with 14 bases between. CDR3 nucleotide sequence: TGTGCCAGCCAGCAGCGAGGGTTTAGCAATCAGCCCCAGCATTTT. Translating gives CASQQRGFSNQPQHF.

V gene TRBV28 combines with J gene TRBJ2-7; possible D gene TRBD1, 8 bases. This CDR3 is 17 amino acids long. V dropped 7 bases and J dropped 5 bases, with 27 bases sitting between them. Germline CDR1 MDHEN, CDR2 SYDVKM. The DNA of the CDR3 is TGTGCCAGCACCCTCTTCATCGGACAGGGAGGGCCCCACGAGCAGTACTTC. It specifies CASTLFIGQGGPHEQYF.

This clone came up once. Other DNA sequences in this sample translate to the same CDR3. The chain has TRBV7-9 and TRBJ2-2; the D is unclear. CDR1 SEHNR and CDR2 FQNEAQ come from the germline V gene (reference sequence). V lost 2 bases, J lost 3 bases, and 7 bases lay in between. The CDR3 has 14 residues. The CDR3 nucleotides read TGTGCCAGCAGCTTAAGTCGAGACACCGGGGAGCTGTTTTTT. Translated: CASSLSRDTGELFF.

This sequence joins TRBV9 and TRBJ1-1; D is undetermined. The germline V gene encodes CDR1 SGDLS and CDR2 YYNGEE. The CDR3 spans 14 residues. The V end was cut by 4 bases, the J end by 3 bases, with 13 bases between. The CDR3 nucleotides read TGTGCCAGCAGCTTACAAGGTGGAGACACTGAAGCTTTCTTT. It codes for CASSLQGGDTEAFF.